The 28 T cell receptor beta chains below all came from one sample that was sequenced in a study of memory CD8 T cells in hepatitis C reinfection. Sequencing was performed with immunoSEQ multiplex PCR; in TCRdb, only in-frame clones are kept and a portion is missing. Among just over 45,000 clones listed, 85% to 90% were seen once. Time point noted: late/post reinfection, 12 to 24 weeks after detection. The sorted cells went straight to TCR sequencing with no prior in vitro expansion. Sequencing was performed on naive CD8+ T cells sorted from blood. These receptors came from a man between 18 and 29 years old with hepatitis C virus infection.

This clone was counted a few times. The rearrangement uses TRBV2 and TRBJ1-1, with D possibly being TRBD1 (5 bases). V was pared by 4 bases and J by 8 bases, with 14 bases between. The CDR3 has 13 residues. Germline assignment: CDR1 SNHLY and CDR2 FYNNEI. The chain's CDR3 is CASSGGDGAEAFF. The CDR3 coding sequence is TGTGCCAGCAGTGGGGGGGATGGGGCCGAAGCTTTCTTT.

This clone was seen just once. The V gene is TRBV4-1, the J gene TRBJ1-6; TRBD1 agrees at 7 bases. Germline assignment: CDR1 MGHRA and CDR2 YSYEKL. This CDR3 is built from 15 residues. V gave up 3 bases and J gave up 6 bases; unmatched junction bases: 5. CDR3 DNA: TGCGCCAGCAGCCAGGAGACAGGGTTTAATTCACCCCTCCACTTT. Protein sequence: CASSQETGFNSPLHF.

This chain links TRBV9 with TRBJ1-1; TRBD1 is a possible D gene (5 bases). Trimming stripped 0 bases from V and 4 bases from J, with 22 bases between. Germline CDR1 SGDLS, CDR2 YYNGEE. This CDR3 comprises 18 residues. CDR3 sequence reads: CASSVAHSEAGRGTEAFF. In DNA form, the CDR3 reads TGTGCCAGCAGCGTAGCCCACTCCGAGGCAGGGCGAGGCACTGAAGCTTTCTTT.

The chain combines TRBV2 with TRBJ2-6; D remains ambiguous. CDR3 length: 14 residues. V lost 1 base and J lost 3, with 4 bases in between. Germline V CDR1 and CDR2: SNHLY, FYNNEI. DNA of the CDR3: TGTGCCAGCAGTGAAGTCGGTGGGGCCAACGTCCTGACTTTC. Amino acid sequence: CASSEVGGANVLTF.

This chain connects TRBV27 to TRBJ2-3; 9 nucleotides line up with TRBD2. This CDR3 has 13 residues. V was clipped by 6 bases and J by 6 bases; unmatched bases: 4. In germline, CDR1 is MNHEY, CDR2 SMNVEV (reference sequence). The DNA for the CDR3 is TGTGCCAGCAGGAGTACTAGCGGGGATACGCAGTATTTT. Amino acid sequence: CASRSTSGDTQYF.

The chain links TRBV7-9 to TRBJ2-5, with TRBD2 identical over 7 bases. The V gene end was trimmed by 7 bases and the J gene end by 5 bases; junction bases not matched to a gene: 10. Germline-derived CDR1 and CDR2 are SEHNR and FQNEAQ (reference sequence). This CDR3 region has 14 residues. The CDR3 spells CASILFAGVETQYF. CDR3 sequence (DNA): TGTGCCAGCATCCTTTTTGCGGGAGTGGAGACCCAGTACTTC. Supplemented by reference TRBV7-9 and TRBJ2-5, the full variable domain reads DTGVSQNPRHKITKRGQNVTFRCDPISEHNRLYWYRQTLGQGPEFLTYFQNEAQLEKSRLLSDRFSAERPKGSFSTLEIQRTEQGDSAMYLCASILFAGVETQYFGPGTRLLVL.

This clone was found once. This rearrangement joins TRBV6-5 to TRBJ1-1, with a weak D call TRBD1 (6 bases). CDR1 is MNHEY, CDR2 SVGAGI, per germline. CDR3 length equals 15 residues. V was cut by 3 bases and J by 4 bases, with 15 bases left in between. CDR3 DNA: TGTGCCAGCAGTTATGGGACAACTTTTCTCACTGAAGCTTTCTTT. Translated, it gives CASSYGTTFLTEAFF.

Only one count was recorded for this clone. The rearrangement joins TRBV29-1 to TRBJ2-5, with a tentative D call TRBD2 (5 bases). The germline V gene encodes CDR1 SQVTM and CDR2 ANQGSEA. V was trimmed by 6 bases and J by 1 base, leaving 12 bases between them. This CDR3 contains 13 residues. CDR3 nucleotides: TGCAGCGTCGAAAGGCGGGCCCAAGAGACCCAGTACTTC. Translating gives CSVERRAQETQYF.

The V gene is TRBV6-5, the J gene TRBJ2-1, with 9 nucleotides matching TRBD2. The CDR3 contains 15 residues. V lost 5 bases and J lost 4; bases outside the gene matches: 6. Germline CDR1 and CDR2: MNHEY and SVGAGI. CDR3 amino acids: CASSNSGGRYNEQFF. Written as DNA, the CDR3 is TGTGCCAGCAGTAATAGCGGGGGCAGGTACAATGAGCAGTTCTTC.

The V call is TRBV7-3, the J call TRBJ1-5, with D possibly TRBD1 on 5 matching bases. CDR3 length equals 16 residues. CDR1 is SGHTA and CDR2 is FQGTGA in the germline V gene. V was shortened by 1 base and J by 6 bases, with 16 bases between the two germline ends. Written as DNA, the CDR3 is TGTGCCAGCAGCTTAAGACCGGCAGGGTTTGGTCAGCCCCAGCATTTT. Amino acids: CASSLRPAGFGQPQHF.

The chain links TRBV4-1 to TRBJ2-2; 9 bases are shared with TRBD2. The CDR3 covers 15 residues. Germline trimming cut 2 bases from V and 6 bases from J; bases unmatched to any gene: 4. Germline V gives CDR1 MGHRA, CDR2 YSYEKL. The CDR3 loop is CASSQRLAAAGELFF. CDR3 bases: TGCGCCAGCAGCCAAAGACTAGCGGCCGCCGGGGAGCTGTTTTTT.

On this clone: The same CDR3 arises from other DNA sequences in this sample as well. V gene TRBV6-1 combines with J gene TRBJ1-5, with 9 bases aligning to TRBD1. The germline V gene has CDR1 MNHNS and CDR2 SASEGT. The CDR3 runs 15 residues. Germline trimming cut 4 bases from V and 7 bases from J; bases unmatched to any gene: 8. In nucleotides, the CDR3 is TGTGCCAGCAGTGGACTGACAGGGGGTAGCCAGCCCCAGCATTTT. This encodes CASSGLTGGSQPQHF.

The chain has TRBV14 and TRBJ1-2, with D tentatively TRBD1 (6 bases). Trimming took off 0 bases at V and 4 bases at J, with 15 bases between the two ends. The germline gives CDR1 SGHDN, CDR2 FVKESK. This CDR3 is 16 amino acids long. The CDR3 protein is CASSQDFGQLAYGYTF. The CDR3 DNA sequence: TGTGCCAGCAGCCAAGACTTTGGACAGTTGGCCTATGGCTACACCTTC. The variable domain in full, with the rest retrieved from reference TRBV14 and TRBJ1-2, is EAGVTQFPSHSVIEKGQTVTLRCDPISGHDNLYWYRRVMGKEIKFLLHFVKESKQDESGMPNNRFLAERTGGTYSTLKVQPAELEDSGVYFCASSQDFGQLAYGYTFGSGTRLTVV.

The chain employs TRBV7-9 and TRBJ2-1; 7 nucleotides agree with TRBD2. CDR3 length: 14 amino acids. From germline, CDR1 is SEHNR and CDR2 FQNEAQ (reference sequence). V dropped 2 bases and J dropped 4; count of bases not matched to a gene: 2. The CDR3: CASSLQRGYNEQFF. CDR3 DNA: TGTGCCAGCAGCTTACAGCGGGGTTACAATGAGCAGTTCTTC.

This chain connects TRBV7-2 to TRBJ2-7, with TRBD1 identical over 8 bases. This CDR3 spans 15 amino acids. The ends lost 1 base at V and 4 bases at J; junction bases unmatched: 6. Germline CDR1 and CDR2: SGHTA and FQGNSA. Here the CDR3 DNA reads TGTGCCAGCAGCTTAGTGCCAGGGGGCTTATACGAGCAGTACTTC. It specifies CASSLVPGGLYEQYF.

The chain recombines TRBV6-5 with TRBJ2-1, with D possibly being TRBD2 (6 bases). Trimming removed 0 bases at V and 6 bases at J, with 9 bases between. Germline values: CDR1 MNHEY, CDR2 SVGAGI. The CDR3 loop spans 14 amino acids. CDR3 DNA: TGTGCCAGCAGTTACTCAACGGGAGCCAATGAGCAGTTCTTC. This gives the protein CASSYSTGANEQFF.

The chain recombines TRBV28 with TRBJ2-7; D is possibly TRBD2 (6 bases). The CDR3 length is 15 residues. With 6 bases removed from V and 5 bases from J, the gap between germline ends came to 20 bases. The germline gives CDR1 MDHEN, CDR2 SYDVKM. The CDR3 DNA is TGTGCCAGCAGCACGGGGCGGGGAAAAGGCGACGAGCAGTACTTC. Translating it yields CASSTGRGKGDEQYF.

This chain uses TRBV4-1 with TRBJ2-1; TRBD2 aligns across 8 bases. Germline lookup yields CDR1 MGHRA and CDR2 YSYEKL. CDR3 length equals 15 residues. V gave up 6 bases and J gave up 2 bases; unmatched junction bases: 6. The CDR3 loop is CASRQSGGTYNEQFF. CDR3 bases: TGCGCCAGCAGACAAAGCGGGGGAACCTACAATGAGCAGTTCTTC.

The CDR3 reads CASSEFLAGITDTQYF. The CDR3 region has the DNA TGTGCCAGCAGTGAGTTCCTAGCGGGAATCACAGATACGCAGTATTTT. The V call is TRBV2, the J call TRBJ2-3; 9 bases match TRBD2. CDR1 SNHLY and CDR2 FYNNEI come from the germline V gene. V gave up 3 bases and J gave up 2 bases; unmatched junction bases: 6. The CDR3 is 16 amino acids.

Written as DNA, the CDR3 is TGTGCCAGCAGTGAAGAGGGGACAGGGACTTCACCCCTCCACTTT. Protein: CASSEEGTGTSPLHF. The genes are TRBV2 and TRBJ1-6, with TRBD1 matching over 9 bases. This CDR3 is built from 15 residues. Germline CDR1 and CDR2: SNHLY and FYNNEI. The V gene end was trimmed by 1 base and the J gene end by 9 bases; junction bases not matched to a gene: 4.

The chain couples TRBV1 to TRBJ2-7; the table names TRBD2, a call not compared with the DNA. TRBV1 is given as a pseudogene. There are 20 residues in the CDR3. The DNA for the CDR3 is TGCACCAGCAGCCTCCCTCCGGGAGGGACTTTCCCTTGTCGCTCCTACGAGCAGTACTTC. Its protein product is CTSSLPPGGTFPCRSYEQYF.

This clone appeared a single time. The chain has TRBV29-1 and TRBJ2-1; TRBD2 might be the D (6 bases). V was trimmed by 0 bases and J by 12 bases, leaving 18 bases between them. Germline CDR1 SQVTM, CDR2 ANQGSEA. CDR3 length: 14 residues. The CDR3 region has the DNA TGCAGCGTTGAAGAGCGGGGCCTTTCAAGTTGGCAGTTCTTC. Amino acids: CSVEERGLSSWQFF.

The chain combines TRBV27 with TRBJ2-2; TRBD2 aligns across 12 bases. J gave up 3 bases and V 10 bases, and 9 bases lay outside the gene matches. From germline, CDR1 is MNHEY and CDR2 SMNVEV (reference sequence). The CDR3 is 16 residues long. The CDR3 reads CATAGLAGMDTGELFF. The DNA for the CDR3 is TGTGCCACCGCCGGACTAGCGGGGATGGACACCGGGGAGCTGTTTTTT.

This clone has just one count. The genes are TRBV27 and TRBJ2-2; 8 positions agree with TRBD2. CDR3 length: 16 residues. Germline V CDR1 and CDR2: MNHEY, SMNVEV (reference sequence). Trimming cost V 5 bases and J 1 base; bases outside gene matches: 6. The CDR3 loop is CASSTVAGGNTGELFF. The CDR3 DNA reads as TGTGCCAGCAGTACTGTCGCGGGAGGGAACACCGGGGAGCTGTTTTTT.

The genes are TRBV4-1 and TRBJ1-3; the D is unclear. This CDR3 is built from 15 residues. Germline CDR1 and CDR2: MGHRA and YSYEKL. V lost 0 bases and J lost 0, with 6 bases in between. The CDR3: CASSQERVSGNTIYF. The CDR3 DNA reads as TGCGCCAGCAGCCAAGAGAGGGTCTCTGGAAACACCATATATTTT.

The CDR3 protein is CASSGDRTAWYEQYF. The CDR3 DNA is TGTGCCAGCAGTGGGGACAGGACCGCCTGGTACGAGCAGTACTTC. The J gene is TRBJ2-7, the V gene TRBV27, with TRBD1 matching over 8 bases. Looked up from germline, CDR1 is MNHEY and CDR2 is SMNVEV (reference sequence). CDR3 length: 15 residues. With V trimmed by 5 bases and J by 4 bases, 10 bases remained unmatched.

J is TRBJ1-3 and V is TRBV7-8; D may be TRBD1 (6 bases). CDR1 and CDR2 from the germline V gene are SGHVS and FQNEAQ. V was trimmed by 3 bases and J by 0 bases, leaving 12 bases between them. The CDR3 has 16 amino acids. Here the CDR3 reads CASSLGGRPSGNTIYF. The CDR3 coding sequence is TGTGCCAGCAGCTTGGGGGGGCGCCCCTCTGGAAACACCATATATTTT.

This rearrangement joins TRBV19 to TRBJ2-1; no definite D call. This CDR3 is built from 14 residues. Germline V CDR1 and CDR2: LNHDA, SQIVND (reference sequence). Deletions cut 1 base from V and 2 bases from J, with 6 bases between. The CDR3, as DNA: TGTGCCAGTAGTATAGCGGGTACCTACAATGAGCAGTTCTTC. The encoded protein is CASSIAGTYNEQFF. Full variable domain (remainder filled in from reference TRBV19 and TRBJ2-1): DGGITQSPKYLFRKEGQNVTLSCEQNLNHDAMYWYRQDPGQGLRLIYYSQIVNDFQKGDIAEGYSVSREKKESFPLTVTSAQKNPTAFYLCASSIAGTYNEQFFGPGTRLTVL.